This T cell receptor (beta chain) was identified during a study of shared clonotypes between healthy human individuals. Study-wide context: The study enrolled two women and a few men aged 18 to 49.

To note about this clone: The target antigen is unknown.

Each sorted subset replicate got 200 ng genomic DNA, roughly 30,000 genomes. This table comes from immunoSEQ multiplex PCR, and its TCRdb copy is limited to in-frame clones, with some not included. Among roughly 2,300,000 clones listed, 85% to 95% were seen once. Germline V gene lookup returns CDR1 SGHTA and CDR2 FQGNSA. Trimming removed 5 bases from V and 2 bases from J, with 14 bases in between. The CDR3 covers 15 residues. Study observations and caveats: Clonotypes shared by all four sorted-subset donors had higher generation probabilities than non-shared clonotypes.

V usage is TRBV7-2 and J usage is TRBJ2-3; no definite D call. The TCR was taken from a young man in good health. Some clones in this sample may be carry-over from other donors' samples. What was sequenced was naive CD4+ T cells from PBMCs. Sample subset: CD45RA+ positively selected. This chain's CDR3 is CASSPRHPTTDTQYF. The CDR3, as DNA: TGTGCCAGCAGCCCGCGACATCCGACCACAGATACGCAGTATTTT.